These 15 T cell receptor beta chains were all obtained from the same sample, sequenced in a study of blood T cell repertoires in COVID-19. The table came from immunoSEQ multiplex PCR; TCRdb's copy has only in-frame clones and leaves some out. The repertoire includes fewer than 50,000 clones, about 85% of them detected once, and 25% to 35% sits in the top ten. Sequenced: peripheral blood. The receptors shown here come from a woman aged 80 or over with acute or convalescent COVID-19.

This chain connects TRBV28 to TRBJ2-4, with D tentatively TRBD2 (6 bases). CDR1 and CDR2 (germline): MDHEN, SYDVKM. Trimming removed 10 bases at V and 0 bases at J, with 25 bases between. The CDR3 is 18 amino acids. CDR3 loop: CATFKVGTPQVAKNIQYF. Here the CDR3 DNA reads TGTGCCACCTTCAAGGTCGGGACTCCCCAGGTAGCCAAAAACATTCAGTACTTC.

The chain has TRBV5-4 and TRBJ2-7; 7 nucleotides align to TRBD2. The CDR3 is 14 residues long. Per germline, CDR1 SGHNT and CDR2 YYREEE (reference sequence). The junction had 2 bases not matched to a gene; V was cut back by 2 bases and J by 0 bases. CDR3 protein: CASSFPSGSYEQYF. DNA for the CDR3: TGTGCCAGCAGCTTTCCTAGCGGCTCCTACGAGCAGTACTTC. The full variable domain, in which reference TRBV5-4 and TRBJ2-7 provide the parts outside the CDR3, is ETGVTQSPTHLIKTRGQQVTLRCSSQSGHNTVSWYQQALGQGPQFIFQYYREEENGRGNFPPRFSGLQFPNYSSELNVNALELDDSALYLCASSFPSGSYEQYFGPGTRLTVT.

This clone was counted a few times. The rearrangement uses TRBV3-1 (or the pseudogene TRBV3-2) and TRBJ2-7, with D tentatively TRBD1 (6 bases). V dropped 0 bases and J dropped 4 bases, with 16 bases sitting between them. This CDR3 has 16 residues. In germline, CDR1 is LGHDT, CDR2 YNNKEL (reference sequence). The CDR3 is CASSQDWAGDDYEQYF. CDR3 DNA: TGTGCCAGCAGCCAAGATTGGGCAGGGGACGATTACGAGCAGTACTTC.

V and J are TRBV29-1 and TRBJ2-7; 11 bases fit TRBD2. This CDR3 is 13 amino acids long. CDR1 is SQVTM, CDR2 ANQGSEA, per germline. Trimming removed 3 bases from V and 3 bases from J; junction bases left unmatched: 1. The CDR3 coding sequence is TGCAGCGTTGATACTAGCGGGAGCTACGAGCAGTACTTC. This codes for CSVDTSGSYEQYF.

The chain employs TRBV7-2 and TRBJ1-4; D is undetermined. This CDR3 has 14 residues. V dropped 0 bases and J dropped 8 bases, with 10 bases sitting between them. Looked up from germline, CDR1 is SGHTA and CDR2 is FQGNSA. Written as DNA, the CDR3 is TGTGCCAGCAGCTTAGCGGGAGGACGGGAAAAACTGTTTTTT. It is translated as CASSLAGGREKLFF.

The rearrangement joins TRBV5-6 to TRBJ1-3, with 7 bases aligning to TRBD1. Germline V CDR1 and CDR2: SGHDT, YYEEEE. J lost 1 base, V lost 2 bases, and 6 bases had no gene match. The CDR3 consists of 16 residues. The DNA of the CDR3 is TGTGCCAGCAGCTTAAGGGGGCTGACGTCTGGAAACACCATATATTTT. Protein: CASSLRGLTSGNTIYF.

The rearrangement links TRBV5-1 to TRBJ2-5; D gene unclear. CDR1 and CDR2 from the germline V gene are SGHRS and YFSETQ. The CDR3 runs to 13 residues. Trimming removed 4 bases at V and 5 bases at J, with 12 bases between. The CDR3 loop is CASSRYDTETQYF. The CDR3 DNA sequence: TGCGCCAGCAGCCGATATGACACGGAGACCCAGTACTTC.

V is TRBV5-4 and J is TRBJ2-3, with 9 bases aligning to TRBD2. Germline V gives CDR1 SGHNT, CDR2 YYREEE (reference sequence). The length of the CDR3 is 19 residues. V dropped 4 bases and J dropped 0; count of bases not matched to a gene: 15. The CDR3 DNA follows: TGTGCCAGCAGCCTCTCCGTCCGACTAGCGGAGGCTAGCACAGATACGCAGTATTTT. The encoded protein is CASSLSVRLAEASTDTQYF.

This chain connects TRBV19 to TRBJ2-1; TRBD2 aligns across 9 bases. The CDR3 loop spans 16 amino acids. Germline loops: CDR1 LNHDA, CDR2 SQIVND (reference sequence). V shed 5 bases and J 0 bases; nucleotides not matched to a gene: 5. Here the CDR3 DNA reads TGTGCCAGTAGTGGGAGACTAGCGGCCTCCTACAATGAGCAGTTCTTC. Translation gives CASSGRLAASYNEQFF.

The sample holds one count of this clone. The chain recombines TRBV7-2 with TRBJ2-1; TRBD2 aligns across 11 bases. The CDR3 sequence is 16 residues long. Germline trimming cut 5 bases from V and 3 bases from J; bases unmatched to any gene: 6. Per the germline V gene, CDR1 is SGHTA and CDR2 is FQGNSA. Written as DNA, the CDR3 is TGTGCCAGCAGCCTCACCGGGACTAGCGGCTACAATGAGCAGTTCTTC. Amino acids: CASSLTGTSGYNEQFF.

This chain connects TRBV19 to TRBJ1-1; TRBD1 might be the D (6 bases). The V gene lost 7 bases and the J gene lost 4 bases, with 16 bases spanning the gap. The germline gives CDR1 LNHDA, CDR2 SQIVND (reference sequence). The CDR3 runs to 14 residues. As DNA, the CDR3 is TGTGCCAGTATTCTACAGGGCTCGGCCACTGAAGCTTTCTTT. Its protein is CASILQGSATEAFF.

In nucleotides, the CDR3 is TGTGCCCGTGGGACAGGTGCTACTAATTCACCCCTCCACTTT. It encodes CARGTGATNSPLHF. V usage is TRBV30 and J usage is TRBJ1-6; 8 bases agree with TRBD1. This CDR3 has 14 amino acids. The junction had 9 bases not matched to a gene; V was cut back by 8 bases and J by 6 bases. Germline-derived CDR1 and CDR2 are GTSNPN and SVGIG (reference sequence).

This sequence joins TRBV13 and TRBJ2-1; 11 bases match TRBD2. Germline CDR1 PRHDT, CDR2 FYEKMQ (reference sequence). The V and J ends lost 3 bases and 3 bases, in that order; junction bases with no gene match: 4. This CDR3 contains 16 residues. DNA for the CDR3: TGTGCCAGCAGCTTGGGACTAGCGGAGATCTACAATGAGCAGTTCTTC. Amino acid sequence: CASSLGLAEIYNEQFF.

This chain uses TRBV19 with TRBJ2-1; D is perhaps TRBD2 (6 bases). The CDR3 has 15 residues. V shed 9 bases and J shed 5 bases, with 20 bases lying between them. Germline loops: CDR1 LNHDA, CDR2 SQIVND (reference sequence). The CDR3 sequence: CASGSVGGLDNEQFF. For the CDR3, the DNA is TGTGCCAGCGGCTCAGTGGGAGGTTTAGACAATGAGCAGTTCTTC. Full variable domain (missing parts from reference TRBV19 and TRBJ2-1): DGGITQSPKYLFRKEGQNVTLSCEQNLNHDAMYWYRQDPGQGLRLIYYSQIVNDFQKGDIAEGYSVSREKKESFPLTVTSAQKNPTAFYLCASGSVGGLDNEQFFGPGTRLTVL.

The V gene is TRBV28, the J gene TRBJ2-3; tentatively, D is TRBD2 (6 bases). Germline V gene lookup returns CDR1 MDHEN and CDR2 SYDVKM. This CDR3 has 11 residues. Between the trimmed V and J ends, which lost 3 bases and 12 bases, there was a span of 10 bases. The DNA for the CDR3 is TGTGCCAGCAGTTTTGTGGGACTCCAGTATTTT. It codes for CASSFVGLQYF.